This T cell receptor (beta chain) was captured by sequencing in a study of T-cell reconstitution after alpha-beta-depleted transplantation in children. The study's findings and limits: By one year post-transplant, T-cell counts and diversity largely arose from T cells that were newly produced. In patients about two months after transplant, alpha-beta T cells reportedly arose from several hundred expanded graft clones. Surviving recipient T cells and thymic progenitors produced the high day-60 TCRbeta diversity seen in some patients.

About this clonotype itself: What it binds is not known.

The authors prepared the TCRbeta library with unique molecular identifiers. TCRdb re-called the PCR reads through MiXCR, storing one row per CDR3 protein. The repertoire holds about 980,000 distinct CDR3 sequences, under 30% seen once, with roughly 30% in the top ten. The V segment lost 3 bases and the J segment 4 bases; nucleotides outside the gene matches: 9. The CDR3 spans 15 residues. Per germline, CDR1 DFQATT and CDR2 SNEGSKA (reference sequence). The chain couples TRBV20-1 to TRBJ2-3; 8 bases line up with TRBD2. This sequence originates from a boy less than two years old who had a stem cell transplant for SCID, so the T cells may come from the graft donor. The sample consisted of PBMCs, mostly from graft donor cells, taken 360 days after TCRalphabeta/CD19-depleted stem cell transplant. CDR3 coding DNA: TGCAGTGCTAGCCGGGGGGGCCGGTGGGCAGATACGCAGTATTTT. It translates to CSASRGGRWADTQYF.